The 2 T cell receptor beta chains reported below all come from one sample, sequenced in a study of Graves' ophthalmopathy and Graves' hyperthyroidism. Transcripts of RNA were the source for amplifying TCR beta CDR3 regions. The first round was an RT-PCR with HTBI primers, and the second round was a multiplex PCR. TCRdb called the multiplex PCR reads again in MiXCR, with one record for every CDR3 protein. The sample consists of a few hundred thousand distinct CDR3 sequences, about 35% of them appearing once. Sequenced sample: peripheral blood or thyroid tissue (not recorded which). The receptors were sampled from an adult man with Graves' hyperthyroidism.

Only one count was recorded for this clonotype. The rearrangement links TRBV5-1 to TRBJ1-1; the match to TRBD1 covers 9 bases. With V trimmed by 3 bases and J by 4 bases, 4 bases remained unmatched. The V gene's germline CDR1 is SGHRS and CDR2 YFSETQ. This CDR3 comprises 14 residues. CDR3: CASSSLTGGTEAFF. The CDR3 region has the DNA TGCGCCAGCAGCTCCTTGACAGGGGGCACTGAAGCTTTCTTT.

This clonotype has just one count. The chain links TRBV19 to TRBJ2-1; tentatively, D is TRBD1 or TRBD2 (5 bases each). The CDR3 has 13 amino acids. Trimming took off 8 bases at V and 7 bases at J, with 15 bases between the two ends. Germline V gives CDR1 LNHDA, CDR2 SQIVND (reference sequence). This CDR3 is CASSPGDGNEQFF. As DNA, the CDR3 is TGTGCCAGTTCCCCTGGGGACGGGAATGAGCAGTTCTTC.